This TCR beta chain was sequenced for a study of T cell changes during pregnancy in multiple sclerosis. With 7 bases clipped from V and 1 base from J, the junction kept 9 bases outside the gene matches. There are 15 residues in the CDR3. The germline CDR1 and CDR2 sequences are SNHLY and FYNNEI. Data came from immunoSEQ multiplex PCR; TCRdb stores just in-frame clones and leaves some out. The sample consists of over 50,000 clones, roughly nine tenths of them appearing once. Sequenced material: CD4+ T cells from peripheral blood mononuclear cells, taken in the third trimester of pregnancy. This TCR derives from a female donor with multiple sclerosis, enrolled in a pregnancy study. V gene TRBV2 combines with J gene TRBJ2-5, with 7 positions matching TRBD1. CDR3 DNA: TGTGCCAGCACCCGGGACAGCTTATTCCAAGAGACCCAGTACTTC. It specifies CASTRDSLFQETQYF.